The rows below give T cell receptor beta chains drawn from one sample of a study of cytomegalovirus exposure and HLA in healthy donors. Method: immunoSEQ multiplex PCR; TCRdb's copy keeps in-frame clones and lacks some. The sample has fewer than 150,000 clones; 67% are singletons. Sequenced input: PBMCs. The source is a man aged 18 to 30 in good health and CMV-seropositive. Both conserved end residues are part of each CDR3. The D gene is left open where the match is weak. Where a row states a size, it is once, few, many or the class of an expanded clone; other rows omit it.

CDR3nt: TGTGCCAGCAGCGCAGCGACAGGGGGCAATTCACCCCTCCACTTT
CDR3aa: CASSAATGGNSPLHF
abundance: .
v_gene: TRBV6-1
d_gene: TRBD1
j_gene: TRBJ1-6

CDR3nt: TGTGCCAGCAGTGGGGCGTTCTTC
CDR3aa: CASSGAFF
abundance: .
v_gene: TRBV6-4
d_gene: .
j_gene: TRBJ2-1

CDR3nt: TGTGCCAGCAGTGAACCAGGGACAGTCGGGCCTTACGAGCAGTACTTC
CDR3aa: CASSEPGTVGPYEQYF
abundance: few
v_gene: TRBV25-1
d_gene: TRBD1
j_gene: TRBJ2-7

CDR3nt: TGTGCCAGCAGCCACAGGGCGAGGGACTATGGCTACACCTTC
CDR3aa: CASSHRARDYGYTF
abundance: few
v_gene: TRBV6-5
d_gene: .
j_gene: TRBJ1-2

CDR3nt: TGTGCCAGCAGCCGGTTTGAGGAGTCAGATACGCAGTATTTT
CDR3aa: CASSRFEESDTQYF
abundance: .
v_gene: TRBV6-5
d_gene: .
j_gene: TRBJ2-3

CDR3nt: TGTTCCAGCAGCCCGGGGGGGGGTGGCTACACCTTC
CDR3aa: CSSSPGGGGYTF
abundance: .
v_gene: TRBV7-9
d_gene: .
j_gene: TRBJ1-2

CDR3nt: TGTGCCAGCAGGGACGAGCGGGCAACTAATGAAAAACTGTTTTTT
CDR3aa: CASRDERATNEKLFF
abundance: .
v_gene: TRBV6-5
d_gene: .
j_gene: TRBJ1-4

CDR3nt: TGTGCCAGCTCGCAGGACTACACGCAAGGAAACACCATATATTTT
CDR3aa: CASSQDYTQGNTIYF
abundance: .
v_gene: TRBV18
d_gene: .
j_gene: TRBJ1-3

CDR3nt: TGTGCCAGCAGTTCCCTGGGAGGTTCTGAGCAGTACTTC
CDR3aa: CASSSLGGSEQYF
abundance: .
v_gene: TRBV28
d_gene: .
j_gene: TRBJ2-7

CDR3nt: TGTGCCAGCAGTGACTACCGGGACACCCTCCATGGCTACACCTTC
CDR3aa: CASSDYRDTLHGYTF
abundance: .
v_gene: TRBV6-1
d_gene: .
j_gene: TRBJ1-2

CDR3nt: TGTGCCAGCTCCCTGACAGCGAACACTGAAGCTTTCTTT
CDR3aa: CASSLTANTEAFF
abundance: few
v_gene: TRBV18
d_gene: .
j_gene: TRBJ1-1

CDR3nt: TGCGCCAGCGGGCAGGGTAACTATGGCTACACCTTC
CDR3aa: CASGQGNYGYTF
abundance: .
v_gene: TRBV5-1
d_gene: .
j_gene: TRBJ1-2

CDR3nt: TGCAGCGTTCTATTAAACACTGAAGCTTTCTTT
CDR3aa: CSVLLNTEAFF
abundance: .
v_gene: TRBV29-1
d_gene: .
j_gene: TRBJ1-1

CDR3nt: TGTGCCACGCGCGGACAGGGGGCTGAAGCTTTCTTT
CDR3aa: CATRGQGAEAFF
abundance: .
v_gene: TRBV10-3
d_gene: TRBD1
j_gene: TRBJ1-1

CDR3nt: TGTGCCAGTAGCCCGACAGGGGAAGAGACCCAGTACTTC
CDR3aa: CASSPTGEETQYF
abundance: .
v_gene: TRBV19
d_gene: TRBD1
j_gene: TRBJ2-5

CDR3nt: TGTGCCAGCGGGCCCGACGCAGGGGTCCCCGAAAAACTGTTTTTT
CDR3aa: CASGPDAGVPEKLFF
abundance: .
v_gene: TRBV11-2
d_gene: .
j_gene: TRBJ1-4

CDR3nt: TGTGCCAGCAGTCGACTAGCCGCAGATACGCAGTATTTT
CDR3aa: CASSRLAADTQYF
abundance: .
v_gene: TRBV6-1
d_gene: TRBD2
j_gene: TRBJ2-3

CDR3nt: TGTGCCAGCAGGACAGGGGGTACGGACACCGGGGAGCTGTTTTTT
CDR3aa: CASRTGGTDTGELFF
abundance: .
v_gene: TRBV6-1
d_gene: TRBD1
j_gene: TRBJ2-2

CDR3nt: TGTGCCAGCAGCTCCCGGGGGGGGGCGAGCGAGACCCAGTACTTC
CDR3aa: CASSSRGGASETQYF
abundance: .
v_gene: TRBV7-7
d_gene: TRBD2
j_gene: TRBJ2-5

CDR3nt: TGTGCCAGCAGACGTGACAGGGGGAACACTGAAGCTTTCTTT
CDR3aa: CASRRDRGNTEAFF
abundance: .
v_gene: TRBV6-5
d_gene: TRBD1
j_gene: TRBJ1-1

CDR3nt: TGCGCCAGCAGCTTGGACCGGGGGGGAACAGATACGCAGTATTTT
CDR3aa: CASSLDRGGTDTQYF
abundance: .
v_gene: TRBV5-1
d_gene: TRBD2
j_gene: TRBJ2-3

CDR3nt: TGTGCCAGCAGTCGGACATCGGTCGACTACAATGAGCAGTTCTTC
CDR3aa: CASSRTSVDYNEQFF
abundance: few
v_gene: TRBV4-2
d_gene: .
j_gene: TRBJ2-1

CDR3nt: TGCGCCAGCTTATTACAGGGGGGAAGCGATGAGCAGTTCTTC
CDR3aa: CASLLQGGSDEQFF
abundance: once
v_gene: TRBV5-1
d_gene: TRBD1
j_gene: TRBJ2-1

CDR3nt: TGTGCCAGCAGCCCCGGGACAGGGGGTGGCTATGGCTACACCTTC
CDR3aa: CASSPGTGGGYGYTF
abundance: .
v_gene: TRBV5-6
d_gene: TRBD1
j_gene: TRBJ1-2

CDR3nt: TGTGCCAGCAGTGCGGGGGGCCCCCAAGGTTGGTTCACCGTAGGTGAGCAGTTCTTC
CDR3aa: CASSAGGPQGWFTVGEQFF
abundance: .
v_gene: TRBV6-1
d_gene: .
j_gene: TRBJ2-1

CDR3nt: TGTGCCAGCTCGGCGGGGTTTAGCACAGATACGCAGTATTTT
CDR3aa: CASSAGFSTDTQYF
abundance: .
v_gene: TRBV2
d_gene: .
j_gene: TRBJ2-3

CDR3nt: TGTGCCAGCAGCCGGGGACTTTCGAACACCGGGGAGCTGTTTTTT
CDR3aa: CASSRGLSNTGELFF
abundance: .
v_gene: TRBV4-2
d_gene: .
j_gene: TRBJ2-2

CDR3nt: TGTGCCAGCAGCGTAGCATTAGCCCACACAGATACGCAGTATTTT
CDR3aa: CASSVALAHTDTQYF
abundance: .
v_gene: TRBV9
d_gene: .
j_gene: TRBJ2-3

CDR3nt: TGTGCCAGCAGTGACTCGAGCCCCGGGGAGCTGTTTTTT
CDR3aa: CASSDSSPGELFF
abundance: .
v_gene: TRBV6-4
d_gene: .
j_gene: TRBJ2-2

CDR3nt: TGTGCCAGCAGTGAATTGAGGGCAGGGGTTTCTAATTCACCCCTCCACTTT
CDR3aa: CASSELRAGVSNSPLHF
abundance: once
v_gene: TRBV6-1
d_gene: .
j_gene: TRBJ1-6

CDR3nt: TGTGCCAGCAGTTATGGGACAGGGGGAAACACCATATATTTT
CDR3aa: CASSYGTGGNTIYF
abundance: once
v_gene: TRBV6-1
d_gene: TRBD1
j_gene: TRBJ1-3

CDR3nt: TGTGCCAGTTCAAACAGGGGGTTCTACGAGCAGTACTTC
CDR3aa: CASSNRGFYEQYF
abundance: .
v_gene: TRBV6-5
d_gene: TRBD1
j_gene: TRBJ2-7

CDR3nt: TGTGCCAGCAGCTTAGGGCTAGCCAAAAACATTCAGTACTTC
CDR3aa: CASSLGLAKNIQYF
abundance: .
v_gene: TRBV7-9
d_gene: .
j_gene: TRBJ2-4

CDR3nt: TGTGCCACCAGCAGAGAAAGACTGATTTGGAGCACAGATACGCAGTATTTT
CDR3aa: CATSRERLIWSTDTQYF
abundance: .
v_gene: TRBV15
d_gene: .
j_gene: TRBJ2-3

CDR3nt: TGTGCCAGCAGTTTAGGCAGGGGCGGTGGGACCCAGTACTTC
CDR3aa: CASSLGRGGGTQYF
abundance: .
v_gene: TRBV27
d_gene: .
j_gene: TRBJ2-5

CDR3nt: TGCAGTGGCTGGGAGGAGACTGAAGCTTTCTTT
CDR3aa: CSGWEETEAFF
abundance: .
v_gene: TRBV20-1
d_gene: .
j_gene: TRBJ1-1

CDR3nt: TGTGCCAGCAGCTCCCCCCAGGGTCCCGGGGAGCTGTTTTTT
CDR3aa: CASSSPQGPGELFF
abundance: .
v_gene: TRBV13
d_gene: .
j_gene: TRBJ2-2

CDR3nt: TGTGCCAGCCGAACCGGACTAGCGGGGGGTGAGCAGTACTTC
CDR3aa: CASRTGLAGGEQYF
abundance: .
v_gene: TRBV6-5
d_gene: TRBD2
j_gene: TRBJ2-7

CDR3nt: TGTGCCAGCAGTTTTCGCCACAGGTTCAATCAGCCCCAGCATTTT
CDR3aa: CASSFRHRFNQPQHF
abundance: .
v_gene: TRBV27
d_gene: .
j_gene: TRBJ1-5

CDR3nt: TGCGCCAGCAGCCAAACAGGGGGCGGGCCGGAGGAAAAACTGTTTTTT
CDR3aa: CASSQTGGGPEEKLFF
abundance: .
v_gene: TRBV4-1
d_gene: TRBD1
j_gene: TRBJ1-4